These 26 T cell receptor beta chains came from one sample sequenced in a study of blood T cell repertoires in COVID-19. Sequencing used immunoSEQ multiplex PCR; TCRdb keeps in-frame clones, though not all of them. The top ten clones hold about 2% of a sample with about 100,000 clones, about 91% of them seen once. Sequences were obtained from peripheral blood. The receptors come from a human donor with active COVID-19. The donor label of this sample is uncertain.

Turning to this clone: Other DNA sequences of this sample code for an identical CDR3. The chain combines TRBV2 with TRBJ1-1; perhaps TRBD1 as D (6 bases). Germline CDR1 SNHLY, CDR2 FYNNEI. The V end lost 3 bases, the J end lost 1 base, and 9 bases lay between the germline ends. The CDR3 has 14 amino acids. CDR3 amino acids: CASSDTGPNTEAFF. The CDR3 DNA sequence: TGTGCCAGCAGTGATACAGGGCCGAACACTGAAGCTTTCTTT.

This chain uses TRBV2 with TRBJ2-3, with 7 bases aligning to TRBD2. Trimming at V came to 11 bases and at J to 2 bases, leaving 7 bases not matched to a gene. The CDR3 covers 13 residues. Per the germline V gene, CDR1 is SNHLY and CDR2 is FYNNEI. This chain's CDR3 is CAGKRGLTDTQYF. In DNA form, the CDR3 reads TGTGCCGGGAAGCGGGGACTCACAGATACGCAGTATTTT.

The CDR3 here is CASSLEHGSNEKLFF. Here the CDR3 DNA reads TGTGCCAGCAGCTTAGAGCACGGTTCTAATGAAAAACTGTTTTTT. This sequence joins TRBV7-3 and TRBJ1-4; D remains unclear. This CDR3 is 15 amino acids long. CDR1 is SGHTA, CDR2 FQGTGA, per germline. Trimming removed 2 bases at V and 3 bases at J, with 10 bases between. The whole variable domain, remainder taken from reference TRBV7-3 and TRBJ1-4, is GAGVSQTPSNKVTEKGKYVELRCDPISGHTALYWYRQSLGQGPEFLIYFQGTGAADDSGLPNDRFFAVRPEGSVSTLKIQRTERGDSAVYLCASSLEHGSNEKLFFGSGTQLSVL.

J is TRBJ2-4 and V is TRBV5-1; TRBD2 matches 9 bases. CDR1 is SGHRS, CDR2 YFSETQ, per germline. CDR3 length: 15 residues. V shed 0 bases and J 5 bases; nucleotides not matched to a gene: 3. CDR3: CASSLGGGAQNIQYF. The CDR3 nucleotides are TGCGCCAGCAGCTTGGGCGGGGGGGCCCAAAACATTCAGTACTTC.

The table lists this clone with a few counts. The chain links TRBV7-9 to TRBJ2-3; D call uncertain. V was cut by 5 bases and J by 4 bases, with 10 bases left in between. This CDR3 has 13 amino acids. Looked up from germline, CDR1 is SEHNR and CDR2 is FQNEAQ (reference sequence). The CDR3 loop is CASSPPHADTQYF. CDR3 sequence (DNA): TGTGCCAGCAGCCCCCCCCATGCAGATACGCAGTATTTT.

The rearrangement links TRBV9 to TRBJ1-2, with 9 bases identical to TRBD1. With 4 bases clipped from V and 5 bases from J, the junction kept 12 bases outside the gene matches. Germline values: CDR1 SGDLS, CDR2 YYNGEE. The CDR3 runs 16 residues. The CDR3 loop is CASSHQEGTGYYGYTF. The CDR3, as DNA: TGTGCCAGCAGCCATCAAGAAGGGACAGGGTATTATGGCTACACCTTC.

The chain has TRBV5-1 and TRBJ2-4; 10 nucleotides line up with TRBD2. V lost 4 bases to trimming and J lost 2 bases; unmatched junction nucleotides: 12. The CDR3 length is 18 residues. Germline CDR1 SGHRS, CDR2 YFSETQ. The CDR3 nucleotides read TGCGCCAGCAGCCCGGGCGCTAGCGGGGGTTTGACCAAAAACATTCAGTACTTC. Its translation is CASSPGASGGLTKNIQYF.

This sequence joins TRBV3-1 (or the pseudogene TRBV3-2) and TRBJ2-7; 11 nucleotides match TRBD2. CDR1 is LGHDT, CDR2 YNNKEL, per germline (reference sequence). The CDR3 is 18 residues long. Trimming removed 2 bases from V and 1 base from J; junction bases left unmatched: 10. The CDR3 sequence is CASSQPRKVAGGSYEQYF. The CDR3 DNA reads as TGTGCCAGCAGCCAACCTCGGAAAGTAGCGGGGGGGTCCTACGAGCAGTACTTC.

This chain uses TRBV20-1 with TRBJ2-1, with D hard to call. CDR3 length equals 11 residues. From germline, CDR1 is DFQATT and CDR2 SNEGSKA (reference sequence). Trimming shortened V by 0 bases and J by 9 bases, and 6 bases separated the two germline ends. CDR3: CSARDGGEQFF. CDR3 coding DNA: TGCAGTGCTAGAGACGGTGGTGAGCAGTTCTTC.

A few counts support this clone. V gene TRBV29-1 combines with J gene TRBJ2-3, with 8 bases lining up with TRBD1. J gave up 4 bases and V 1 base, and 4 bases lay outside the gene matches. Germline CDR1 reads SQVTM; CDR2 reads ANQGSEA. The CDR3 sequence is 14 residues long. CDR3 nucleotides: TGCAGCGTTGAAGGGACAGGGCGGTCAGATACGCAGTATTTT. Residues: CSVEGTGRSDTQYF.

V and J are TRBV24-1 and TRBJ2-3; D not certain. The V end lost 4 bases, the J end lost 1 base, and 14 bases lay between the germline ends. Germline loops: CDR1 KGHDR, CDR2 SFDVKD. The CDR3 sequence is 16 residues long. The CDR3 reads CATSDPVPGGTDTQYF. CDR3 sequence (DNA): TGTGCCACCAGTGACCCCGTGCCCGGAGGCACAGATACGCAGTATTTT.

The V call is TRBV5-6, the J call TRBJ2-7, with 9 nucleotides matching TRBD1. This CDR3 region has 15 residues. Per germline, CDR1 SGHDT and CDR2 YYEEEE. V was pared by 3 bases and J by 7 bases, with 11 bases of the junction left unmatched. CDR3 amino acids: CASSWAGQGQREQYF. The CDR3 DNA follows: TGTGCCAGCAGCTGGGCGGGACAGGGTCAGCGGGAGCAGTACTTC.

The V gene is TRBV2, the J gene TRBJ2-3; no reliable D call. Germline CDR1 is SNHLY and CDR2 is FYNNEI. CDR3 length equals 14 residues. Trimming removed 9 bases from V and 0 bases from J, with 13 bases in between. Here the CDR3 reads CASDGLSSTDTQYF. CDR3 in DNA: TGTGCCAGTGATGGGCTATCTAGCACAGATACGCAGTATTTT.

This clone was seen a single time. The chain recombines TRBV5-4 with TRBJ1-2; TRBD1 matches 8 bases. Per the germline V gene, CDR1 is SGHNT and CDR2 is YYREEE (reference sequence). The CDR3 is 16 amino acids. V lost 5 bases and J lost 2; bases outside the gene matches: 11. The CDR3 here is CASSQGALRGNYGYTF. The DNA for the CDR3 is TGTGCCAGCAGTCAGGGGGCTCTGCGGGGAAACTATGGCTACACCTTC. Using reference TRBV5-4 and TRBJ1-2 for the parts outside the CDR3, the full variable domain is ETGVTQSPTHLIKTRGQQVTLRCSSQSGHNTVSWYQQALGQGPQFIFQYYREEENGRGNFPPRFSGLQFPNYSSELNVNALELDDSALYLCASSQGALRGNYGYTFGSGTRLTVV.

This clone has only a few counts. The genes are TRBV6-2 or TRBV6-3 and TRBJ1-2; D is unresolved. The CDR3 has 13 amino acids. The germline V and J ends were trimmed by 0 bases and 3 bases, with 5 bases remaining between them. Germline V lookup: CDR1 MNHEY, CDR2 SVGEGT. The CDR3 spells CASSYSRDYGYTF. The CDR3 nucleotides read TGTGCCAGCAGTTACTCGAGAGACTATGGCTACACCTTC.

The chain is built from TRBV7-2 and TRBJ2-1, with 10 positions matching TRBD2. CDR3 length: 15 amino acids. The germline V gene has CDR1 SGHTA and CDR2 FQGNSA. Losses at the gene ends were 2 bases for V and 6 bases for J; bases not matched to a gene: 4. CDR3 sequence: CASSLSGGVVNEQFF. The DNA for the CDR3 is TGTGCCAGCAGCTTAAGCGGGGGGGTGGTCAATGAGCAGTTCTTC.

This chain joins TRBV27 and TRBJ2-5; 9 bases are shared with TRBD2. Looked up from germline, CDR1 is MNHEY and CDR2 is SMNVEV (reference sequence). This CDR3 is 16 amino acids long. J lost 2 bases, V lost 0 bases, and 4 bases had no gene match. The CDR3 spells CASSLSSGGYQETQYF. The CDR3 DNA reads TGTGCCAGCAGTTTATCAAGCGGGGGGTATCAAGAGACCCAGTACTTC.

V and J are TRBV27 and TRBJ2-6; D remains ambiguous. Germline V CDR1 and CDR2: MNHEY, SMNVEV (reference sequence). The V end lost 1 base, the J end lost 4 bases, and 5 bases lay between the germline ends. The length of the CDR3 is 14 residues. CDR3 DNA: TGTGCCAGCAGTTTATGGGCGGGGGCCAACGTCCTGACTTTC. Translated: CASSLWAGANVLTF.

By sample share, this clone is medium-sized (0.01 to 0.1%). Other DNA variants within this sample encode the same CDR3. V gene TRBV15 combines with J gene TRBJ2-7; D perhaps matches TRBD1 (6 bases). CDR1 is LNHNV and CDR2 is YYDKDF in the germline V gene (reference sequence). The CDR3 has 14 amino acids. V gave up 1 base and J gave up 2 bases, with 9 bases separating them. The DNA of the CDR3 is TGTGCCACCAGCAGAGTCAGGGGAACCTACGAGCAGTACTTC. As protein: CATSRVRGTYEQYF.

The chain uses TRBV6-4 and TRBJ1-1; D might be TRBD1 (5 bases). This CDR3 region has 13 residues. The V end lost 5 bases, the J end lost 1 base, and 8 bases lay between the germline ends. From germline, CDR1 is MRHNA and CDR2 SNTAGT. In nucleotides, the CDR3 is TGTGCCAGCAGTTTTACAGGGAACACTGAAGCTTTCTTT. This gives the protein CASSFTGNTEAFF.

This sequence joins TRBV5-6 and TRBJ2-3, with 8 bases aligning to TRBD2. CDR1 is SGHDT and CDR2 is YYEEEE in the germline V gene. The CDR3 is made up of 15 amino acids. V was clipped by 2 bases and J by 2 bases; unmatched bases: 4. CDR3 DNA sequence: TGTGCCAGCAGCTTTACTAGCGGAAACACAGATACGCAGTATTTT. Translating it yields CASSFTSGNTDTQYF.

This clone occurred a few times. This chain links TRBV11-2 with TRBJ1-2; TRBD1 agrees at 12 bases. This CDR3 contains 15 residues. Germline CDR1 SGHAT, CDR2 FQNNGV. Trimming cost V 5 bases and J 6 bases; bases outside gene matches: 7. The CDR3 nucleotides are TGTGCCAGCAGCGCGACAGGGACAGGGGGCCATGGCTACACCTTC. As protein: CASSATGTGGHGYTF. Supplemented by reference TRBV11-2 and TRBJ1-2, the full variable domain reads EAGVAQSPRYKIIEKRQSVAFWCNPISGHATLYWYQQILGQGPKLLIQFQNNGVVDDSQLPKDRFSAERLKGVDSTLKIQPAKLEDSAVYLCASSATGTGGHGYTFGSGTRLTVV.

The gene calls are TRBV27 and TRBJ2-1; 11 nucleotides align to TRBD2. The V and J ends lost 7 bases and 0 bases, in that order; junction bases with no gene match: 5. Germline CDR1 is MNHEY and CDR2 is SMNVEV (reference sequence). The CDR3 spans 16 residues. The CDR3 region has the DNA TGTGCCAGCACCACTAGCGGGGGCCCCTCCTACAATGAGCAGTTCTTC. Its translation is CASTTSGGPSYNEQFF.

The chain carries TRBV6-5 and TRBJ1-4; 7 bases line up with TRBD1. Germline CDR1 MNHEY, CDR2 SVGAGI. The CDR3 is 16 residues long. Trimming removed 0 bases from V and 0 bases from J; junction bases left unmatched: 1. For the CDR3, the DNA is TGTGCCAGCAGTTACTCCACAGGGGCAACTAATGAAAAACTGTTTTTT. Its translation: CASSYSTGATNEKLFF.

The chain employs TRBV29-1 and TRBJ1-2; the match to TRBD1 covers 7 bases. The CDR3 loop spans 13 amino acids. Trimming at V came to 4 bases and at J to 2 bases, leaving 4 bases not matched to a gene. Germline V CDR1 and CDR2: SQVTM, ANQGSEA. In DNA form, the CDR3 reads TGCAGCGTTGGACAGGGTGGAAACTATGGCTACACCTTC. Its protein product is CSVGQGGNYGYTF.

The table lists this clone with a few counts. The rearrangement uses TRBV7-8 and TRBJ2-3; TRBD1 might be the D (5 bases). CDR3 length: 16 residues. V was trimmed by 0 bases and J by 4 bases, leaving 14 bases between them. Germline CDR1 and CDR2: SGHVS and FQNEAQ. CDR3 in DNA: TGTGCCAGCAGCTTAGCGTGGCAGGGTCACCCAGATACGCAGTATTTT. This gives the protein CASSLAWQGHPDTQYF.